This T cell receptor (beta chain) comes out of a study of T cells expressing NK-cell markers (dated by TCRdb to about 2020). Looking at the study overall: In sorted CD3+CD56+NKG2C+, CD3+CD56+NKG2C- and CD3+CD56-NKG2C+ T-cell subsets from eight or nine donors, TCR beta-chain repertoires were profiled. Among the eight sequenced donors, only one was HCMV-seronegative, while the other seven were HCMV-seropositive. Randomly selected healthy volunteers, three men and five women, were used as the eight sequenced donors. The libraries were sequenced on Illumina HiSeq 2000/2500, MiSeq or NextSeq, producing 2 x 150 bp reads. Overall results and qualifications from the work: For roughly six donors, the dominant CD3+CD56+NKG2C+ clonotypes were among the top 10 CD8+ clonotypes and accounted for roughly 1.0-8% of CD8+ T cells. Those dominant clonotypes were again the most abundant among CD3+CD56-NKG2C+ cells in several donors, at about 28.3-60.1%. Whether the expanded NKG2C-expressing T cell clones were specific for HCMV antigens was left unclear.

Sequencing was carried out with an Illumina HiSeq 2000. TCR beta cDNA libraries were prepared using 5'RACE template switching, which introduced a universal primer site and unique molecular identifiers. cDNA synthesis was primed from the TCR beta constant segment and was followed by two successive PCR amplification steps. Turning to the authors' computational methods: MIGEC was used to demultiplex reads and group the reads by UMI, and MiTCR was used to assemble and quantify clonotypes. To exclude erroneous sequences, only TCR cDNA sequences supported by at least two reads were retained. The tcR package was used for downstream repertoire analysis, and clonotypes were matched between fractions using CDR3 nucleotide sequence together with V segment. VDJmatch was used to annotate antigen specificity against VDJdb, with one amino acid substitution in CDR3 permitted. TCRdb reprocessed the reads, reporting each CDR3 protein sequence once and no DNA. TCRdb, not the original authors, processed these V and J calls. The table kept for this sample lists some 440,000 distinct CDR3 sequences. The ten biggest clones cover over 1.1% of the sample.

To determine HCMV serostatus, a commercial ELISA kit was used to detect HCMV-specific IgG in serum. Ficoll density gradient centrifugation was used to isolate peripheral blood mononuclear cells from blood. Spanning cysteine to phenylalanine, the CDR3 consists of 15 amino acids. No DNA is given. As encoded in the germline V gene, CDR1 is SNHLY while CDR2 is FYNNEI. Worth noting for this clonotype: What antigen it recognizes has not been identified.

The clonotype originates from a woman between 45 and 60 years old in good health. Donor details come from another sample of the same person, matched by shared clones. Sequencing was performed on blood T cells: a sorted CD56 or NKG2C T cell subset, CD4+ or CD8+ T cells, or bulk PBMC T cells (not recorded which). The rearranged segments are TRBV2 and TRBJ1-5. CDR3 protein: CASSDDRDEYQPQHF.